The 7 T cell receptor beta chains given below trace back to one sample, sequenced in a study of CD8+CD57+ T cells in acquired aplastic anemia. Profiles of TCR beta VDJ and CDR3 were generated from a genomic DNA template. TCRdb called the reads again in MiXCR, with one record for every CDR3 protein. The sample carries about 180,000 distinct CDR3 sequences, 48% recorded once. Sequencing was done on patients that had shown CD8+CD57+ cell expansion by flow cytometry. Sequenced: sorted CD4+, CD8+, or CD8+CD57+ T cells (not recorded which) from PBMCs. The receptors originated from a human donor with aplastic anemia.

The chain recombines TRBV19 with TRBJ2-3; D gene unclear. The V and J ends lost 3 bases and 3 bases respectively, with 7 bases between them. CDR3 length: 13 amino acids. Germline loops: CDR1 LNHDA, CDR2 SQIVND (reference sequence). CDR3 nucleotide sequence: TGTGCCAGTAGTATTCTAGGAACAGATACGCAGTATTTT. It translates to CASSILGTDTQYF.

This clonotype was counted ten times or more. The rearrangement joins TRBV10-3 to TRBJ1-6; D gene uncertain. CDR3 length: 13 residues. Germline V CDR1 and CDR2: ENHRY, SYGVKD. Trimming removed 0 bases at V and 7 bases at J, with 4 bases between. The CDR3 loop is CAISESTNSPLHF. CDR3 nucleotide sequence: TGTGCCATCAGTGAGTCGACGAATTCACCCCTCCACTTT.

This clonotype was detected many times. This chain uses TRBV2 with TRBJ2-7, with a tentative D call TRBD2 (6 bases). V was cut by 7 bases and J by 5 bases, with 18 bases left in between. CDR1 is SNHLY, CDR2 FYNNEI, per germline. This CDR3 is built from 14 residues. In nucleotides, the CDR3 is TGTGCCAGCATGAGGGACTGGGTGGGTCACGAGCAGTACTTC. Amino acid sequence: CASMRDWVGHEQYF.

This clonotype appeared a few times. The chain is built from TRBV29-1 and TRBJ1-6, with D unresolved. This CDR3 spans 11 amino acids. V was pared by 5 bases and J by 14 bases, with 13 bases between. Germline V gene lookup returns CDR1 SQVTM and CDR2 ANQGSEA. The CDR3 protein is CSVKTVSSLHF. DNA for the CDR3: TGCAGCGTTAAAACAGTATCTTCCCTCCACTTT.

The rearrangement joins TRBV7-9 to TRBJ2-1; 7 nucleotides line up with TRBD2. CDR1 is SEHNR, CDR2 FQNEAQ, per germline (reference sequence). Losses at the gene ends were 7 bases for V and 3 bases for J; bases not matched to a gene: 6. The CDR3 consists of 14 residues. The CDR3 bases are TGTGCCAGCATTGGGCTAGCGGACTACAATGAGCAGTTCTTC. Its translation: CASIGLADYNEQFF.

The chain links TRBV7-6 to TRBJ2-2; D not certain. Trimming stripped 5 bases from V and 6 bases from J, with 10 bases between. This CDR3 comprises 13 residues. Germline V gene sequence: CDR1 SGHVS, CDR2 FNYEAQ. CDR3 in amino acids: CASSPALAGELFF. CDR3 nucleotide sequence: TGTGCCAGCAGCCCTGCCTTGGCCGGGGAGCTGTTTTTT.

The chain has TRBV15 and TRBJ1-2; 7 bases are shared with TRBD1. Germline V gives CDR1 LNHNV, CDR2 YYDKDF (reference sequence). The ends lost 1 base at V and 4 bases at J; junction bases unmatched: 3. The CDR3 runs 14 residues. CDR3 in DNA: TGTGCCACCAGCAGAGGGGGACAGCGCTATGGCTACACCTTC. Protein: CATSRGGQRYGYTF.